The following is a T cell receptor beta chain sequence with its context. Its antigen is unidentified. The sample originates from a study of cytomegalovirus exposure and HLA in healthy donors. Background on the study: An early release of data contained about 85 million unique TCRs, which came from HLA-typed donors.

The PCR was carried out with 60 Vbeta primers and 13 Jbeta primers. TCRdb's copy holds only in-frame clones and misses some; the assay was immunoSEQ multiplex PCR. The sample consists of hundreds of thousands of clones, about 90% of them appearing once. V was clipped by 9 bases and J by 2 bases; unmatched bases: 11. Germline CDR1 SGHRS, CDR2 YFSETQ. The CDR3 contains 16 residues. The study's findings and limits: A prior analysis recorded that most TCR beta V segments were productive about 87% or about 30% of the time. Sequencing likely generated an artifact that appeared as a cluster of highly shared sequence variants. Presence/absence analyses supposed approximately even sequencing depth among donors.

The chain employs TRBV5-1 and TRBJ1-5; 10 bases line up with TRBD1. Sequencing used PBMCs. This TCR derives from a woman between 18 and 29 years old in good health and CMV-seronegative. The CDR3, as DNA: TGCGCCAAGCCGGGACAGGGGCTTTTGCGCAATCAGCCCCAGCATTTT. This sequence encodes CAKPGQGLLRNQPQHF.